What follows describes a single T cell receptor (beta chain). The data were taken from a study of metastatic and nonmetastatic thyroid tumors. Whole-study context: Repertoires from malignant and benign thyroid patients were compared across blood and tumor or nodule tissue.

Among the patients, none had received any treatment before thyroid surgery. Through MiXCR, TCRdb re-clonotyped the PCR reads. Found here are 15,000 to 20,000 clones, 35% to 40% of them singletons; the top ten hold roughly a quarter. The receptor was isolated from a female donor with papillary thyroid cancer or a benign thyroid nodule (not recorded which). Some clones in this sample may be carry-over from other donors' samples. Sequencing was performed on tumor tissue.

This CDR3 reads CASSRDFRTAQGTEAFF. The CDR3 DNA reads TGTGCCAGCAGTCGAGACTTCCGGACGGCACAGGGCACTGAAGCTTTCTTT. V usage is TRBV27 and J usage is TRBJ1-1; tentatively, D is TRBD1 (6 bases). The CDR3 has 17 residues. V lost 5 bases, J lost 4 bases, and 23 bases lay in between. Germline loops: CDR1 MNHEY, CDR2 SMNVEV (reference sequence).